This T cell receptor beta chain stems from a study of blood T cell repertoires in COVID-19. The repertoire was sequenced with immunoSEQ multiplex PCR; TCRdb's copy has only in-frame clones and lacks some. Found here are about 200,000 clones, around 83% of them singletons; the top ten hold around 4.9%. Sequenced: peripheral blood. The receptor was isolated from a woman aged 80 or older with acute or convalescent COVID-19.

As DNA, the CDR3 is TGTGCCAGCAGTGAATTACTAGCGGGAGAGGGGGAGCAGTACTTC. Translated: CASSELLAGEGEQYF. This chain joins TRBV6-1 and TRBJ2-7, with TRBD2 matching 11 bases. CDR1 MNHNS and CDR2 SASEGT come from the germline V gene. Trimming took 2 bases from V and 7 from J; bases not matched to a gene: 7. This CDR3 has 15 residues.